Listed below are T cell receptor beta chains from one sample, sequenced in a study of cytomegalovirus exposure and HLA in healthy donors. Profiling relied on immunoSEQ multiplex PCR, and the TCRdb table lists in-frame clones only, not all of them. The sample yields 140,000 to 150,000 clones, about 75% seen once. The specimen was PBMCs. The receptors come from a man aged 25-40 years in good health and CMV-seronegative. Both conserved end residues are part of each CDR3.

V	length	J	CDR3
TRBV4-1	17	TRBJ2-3	CASSQESGLASTDTQYF
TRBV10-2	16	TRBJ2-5	CASSDLVAGNQETQYF
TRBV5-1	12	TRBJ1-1	CASSAESTEAFF
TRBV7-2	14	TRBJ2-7	CASSLKMDSYEQYF
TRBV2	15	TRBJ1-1	CASSEGNSGNTEAFF
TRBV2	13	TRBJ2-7	CATSDPPSPEQYF
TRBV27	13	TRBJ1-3	CASSLIAGNTIYF
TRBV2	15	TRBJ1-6	CASNTRQGGNSPLHF
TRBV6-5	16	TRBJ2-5	CASSYLGAGVQETQYF
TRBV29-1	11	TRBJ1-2	CSVGVAYGYTF
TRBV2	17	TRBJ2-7	CASSTSRQGAPSYEQYF
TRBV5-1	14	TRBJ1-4	CASSLQGIGEKLFF
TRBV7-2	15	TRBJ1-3	CASSSSGFSGNTIYF
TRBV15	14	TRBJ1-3	CATSPEQQANTIYF
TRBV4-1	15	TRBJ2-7	CASSPTLGDSYEQYF
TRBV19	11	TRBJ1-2	CASMRGSGYTF
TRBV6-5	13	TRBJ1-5	CASSYGGYQPQHF
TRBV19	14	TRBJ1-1	CASSILGENTEAFF
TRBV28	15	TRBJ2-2	CASRPQVAGKQELFF
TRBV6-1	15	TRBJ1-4	CASSPPDRVNEKLFF
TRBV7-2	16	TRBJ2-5	CASSLADSRRKETQYF
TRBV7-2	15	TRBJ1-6	CASSPNAQVSSPLHF
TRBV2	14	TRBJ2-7	CASSDAGGLYEQYF
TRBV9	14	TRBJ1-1	CASSATGGFTEAFF
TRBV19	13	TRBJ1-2	CASSISGKNGYTF
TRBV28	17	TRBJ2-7	CASDSPGHLSSSYEQYF
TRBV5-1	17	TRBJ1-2	CASSLAQGRERSYGYTF
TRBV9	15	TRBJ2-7	CASSVEAGRKYEQYF
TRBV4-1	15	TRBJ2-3	CASSQDRTGYGTQYF
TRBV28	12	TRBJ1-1	CASSLGAREAFF
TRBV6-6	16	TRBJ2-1	CASGISGTGKYNEQFF